Given below is one T cell receptor (beta chain) in context. The antigen remains unidentified. The sample is drawn from a study of T cell responses to AZD1222 COVID-19 vaccine. The method was immunoSEQ multiplex PCR; TCRdb's version includes in-frame clones alone and lacks a portion of them. The sample holds nearly 110,000 clones, 75% to 95% seen once. The CDR3 contains 15 residues. Germline CDR1 reads SEHNR; CDR2 reads FQNEAQ (reference sequence). V lost 5 bases to trimming and J lost 5 bases; unmatched junction nucleotides: 5. Study results and limitations: The donors showed a predominance of white British ancestry and of females, with possible underestimation of clonal diversity.

The material was peripheral blood, obtained 28 days after the second AZD1222 dose. This TCR was sampled from an adult who received the AZD1222 COVID-19 vaccine. This chain joins TRBV7-9 and TRBJ2-1; TRBD1 matches at 11 bases. The CDR3 nucleotides read TGTGCCAGCAGCAACCGGGACAGGGGGAACAATGAGCAGTTCTTC. This sequence encodes CASSNRDRGNNEQFF.